Following are 16 T cell receptor beta chains from one sample sequenced in a study of blood T cell repertoires in COVID-19. Repertoires were generated with immunoSEQ multiplex PCR, while TCRdb's copy carries only in-frame clones and drops some. The sample lists approximately 100,000 clones, 70% to 90% seen once, with 3.1% in the top ten. The sample comprised peripheral blood. The receptors stem from a man aged 50 to 60 in a cohort sampled during active COVID-19.

The rearrangement joins TRBV6-5 to TRBJ2-3; 9 nucleotides agree with TRBD2. J lost 6 bases, V lost 4 bases, and 11 bases had no gene match. CDR3 length: 16 amino acids. Germline loops: CDR1 MNHEY, CDR2 SVGAGI. This chain's CDR3 is CASSSVRGGARDTQYF. Here the CDR3 DNA reads TGTGCCAGCAGTTCCGTCCGCGGGGGGGCGAGGGATACGCAGTATTTT.

The chain is built from TRBV10-3 and TRBJ2-3; D is perhaps TRBD1 (5 bases). CDR1 ENHRY and CDR2 SYGVKD come from the germline V gene. The CDR3 has 12 amino acids. V lost 7 bases and J 6 bases, leaving 11 bases between the germline ends. The CDR3 nucleotides read TGTGCCATCAAGGACAACTCGGATACGCAGTATTTT. Encoded protein: CAIKDNSDTQYF.

The chain is built from TRBV2 and TRBJ2-3; D call uncertain. This CDR3 contains 18 residues. Trimming took 2 bases from V and 2 from J, leaving 20 bases between them. The germline CDR1 and CDR2 sequences are SNHLY and FYNNEI. The CDR3 loop reads CASSEIGVWSRPTDTQYF. The CDR3 DNA reads TGTGCCAGCAGTGAAATTGGAGTATGGTCACGGCCCACAGATACGCAGTATTTT.

The genes are TRBV5-1 and TRBJ2-3; a possible D gene is TRBD1 (5 bases). Germline V gene lookup returns CDR1 SGHRS and CDR2 YFSETQ. V was clipped by 2 bases and J by 5 bases, with 12 bases between them. This CDR3 comprises 14 residues. The CDR3, as DNA: TGCGCCAGCAGCTTCCAGAGGACACAAGATACGCAGTATTTT. This codes for CASSFQRTQDTQYF.

The chain carries TRBV6-5 and TRBJ2-3; TRBD2 matches 7 bases. The CDR3 is 14 amino acids. Per germline, CDR1 MNHEY and CDR2 SVGAGI. The V segment lost 4 bases and the J segment 0 bases; nucleotides outside the gene matches: 1. CDR3 loop: CASSSAGSTDTQYF. Written as DNA, the CDR3 is TGTGCCAGCAGTTCAGCGGGGAGCACAGATACGCAGTATTTT.

This clone occurred many times. The chain uses TRBV7-2 and TRBJ2-5; 7 nucleotides agree with TRBD2. Germline assignment: CDR1 SGHTA and CDR2 FQGNSA. J gave up 6 bases and V 2 bases, and 6 bases lay outside the gene matches. This CDR3 region has 14 residues. The CDR3 coding sequence is TGTGCCAGCAGCTTAAACGGGGGGACGAAGACCCAGTACTTC. This encodes CASSLNGGTKTQYF.

This chain links TRBV6-5 with TRBJ2-7; D is unclear. Germline V CDR1 and CDR2: MNHEY, SVGAGI. Trimming stripped 0 bases from V and 6 bases from J, with 9 bases between. The length of the CDR3 is 13 residues. Written as DNA, the CDR3 is TGTGCCAGCAGTTACTCCCTGGTCGGCGAGCAGTACTTC. As protein: CASSYSLVGEQYF.

The chain recombines TRBV3-1 (or the pseudogene TRBV3-2) with TRBJ1-4; D not resolved. This CDR3 has 13 residues. V was cut by 2 bases and J by 12 bases, with 13 bases left in between. Germline assignment: CDR1 LGHDT and CDR2 YNNKEL (reference sequence). CDR3 DNA: TGTGCCAGCAGCCAACCTACCGGCCGGGAACTGTTTTTT. This translates into CASSQPTGRELFF.

The chain carries TRBV7-7 and TRBJ2-5, with D maybe TRBD1 (6 bases). The V end lost 5 bases, the J end lost 0 bases, and 10 bases lay between the germline ends. CDR3 length: 14 amino acids. Germline lookup yields CDR1 SSHAT and CDR2 FNYEAQ (reference sequence). Here the CDR3 DNA reads TGTGCCAGCAGCCGGGACACGCACCAAGAGACCCAGTACTTC. The encoded protein is CASSRDTHQETQYF.

The J gene is TRBJ1-2, the V gene TRBV6-6; TRBD1 agrees at 7 bases. The CDR3 covers 15 residues. Germline assignment: CDR1 MNHNY and CDR2 SVGAGI (reference sequence). V was clipped by 5 bases and J by 4 bases; unmatched bases: 10. The CDR3 region has the DNA TGTGCCAGCAGTCGGATTTGGGACAGCCCCTATGGCTACACCTTC. It codes for CASSRIWDSPYGYTF.

The genes are TRBV6-5 and TRBJ2-3, with 14 bases aligning to TRBD2. Looked up from germline, CDR1 is MNHEY and CDR2 is SVGAGI. The length of the CDR3 is 15 residues. V lost 8 bases, J lost 5 bases, and 6 bases stayed unmatched. The CDR3 reads CASCSGTSGGDTQYF. For the CDR3, the DNA is TGTGCCAGCTGCTCCGGGACTAGCGGGGGAGATACGCAGTATTTT.

This chain connects TRBV11-2 to TRBJ2-5; 9 nucleotides agree with TRBD2. This CDR3 region has 15 residues. With V trimmed by 1 base and J by 6 bases, 6 bases remained unmatched. The V gene's germline CDR1 is SGHAT and CDR2 FQNNGV. The CDR3 DNA is TGTGCCAGCAGCTTAGCGGCTAGCGGGGCACAGACCCAGTACTTC. Translation: CASSLAASGAQTQYF.

This chain joins TRBV7-2 and TRBJ2-5; 7 bases align to TRBD1. V gave up 5 bases and J gave up 10 bases; unmatched junction bases: 22. The germline CDR1 and CDR2 sequences are SGHTA and FQGNSA. This CDR3 contains 17 residues. CDR3 loop: CASSHPPRGPPSEGQYF. As DNA, the CDR3 is TGTGCCAGCAGCCACCCTCCTAGGGGGCCCCCTTCAGAGGGCCAGTACTTC.

The V gene is TRBV6-6, the J gene TRBJ2-3; TRBD1 is a possible D gene (5 bases). V was cut by 10 bases and J by 1 base, with 15 bases left in between. Germline V lookup: CDR1 MNHNY, CDR2 SVGAGI (reference sequence). CDR3 size: 14 residues. For the CDR3, the DNA is TGTGCCACACAAGACACAGGCCGCACAGATACGCAGTATTTT. The encoded protein is CATQDTGRTDTQYF.

This chain joins TRBV5-1 and TRBJ2-7; D gene unclear. The CDR3 totals 14 residues. Germline V gene sequence: CDR1 SGHRS, CDR2 YFSETQ. The V and J ends lost 4 bases and 0 bases respectively, with 11 bases between them. CDR3 in amino acids: CASSEQPSSYEQYF. The DNA for the CDR3 is TGCGCCAGCAGCGAACAGCCGAGCTCCTACGAGCAGTACTTC.

The rearrangement links TRBV5-1 to TRBJ2-5; 12 nucleotides match TRBD2. This CDR3 spans 16 amino acids. V lost 3 bases to trimming and J lost 5 bases; unmatched junction nucleotides: 8. The V gene's germline CDR1 is SGHRS and CDR2 YFSETQ. The CDR3, as DNA: TGCGCCAGCAGCTCCCGACTAGCGGGGGTGGTGGAGACCCAGTACTTC. Translated, it gives CASSSRLAGVVETQYF.